One T cell receptor (beta chain) is described in this entry. TEMRA cells were FACS-enriched, with CD8+ and CD4+ T cells isolated negatively. A quantity of about 0.5 to 1 ug RNA underwent reverse transcription using random hexamers. With immunoSEQ multiplex PCR, TCR beta CDR3 was amplified across 54 Vbeta and 13 Jbeta. Via MiXCR, TCRdb re-called the immunoSEQ multiplex PCR reads, giving one row per CDR3 protein. The profile shows some 180,000 distinct CDR3 sequences, 90% to 95% of them singletons. These data are taken from a study of CD8 T cells in Susac syndrome. About the research overall: Patients with Susac syndrome, at blood draw, were therapy-naive, on corticosteroids, or on intravenous immunoglobulin alone.

The CDR3 has 11 amino acids. The junction had 3 bases not matched to a gene; V was cut back by 7 bases and J by 6 bases. The germline CDR1 and CDR2 sequences are SQVTM and ANQGSEA. The chain links TRBV29-1 to TRBJ2-1; 7 nucleotides match TRBD1. This TCR was recovered from a human donor with Susac syndrome. The sequenced sample was CD4+ T cells from PBMCs. The CDR3 DNA reads as TGCAGCGCGGGACAGACCAATGAGCAGTTCTTC. Translation: CSAGQTNEQFF.